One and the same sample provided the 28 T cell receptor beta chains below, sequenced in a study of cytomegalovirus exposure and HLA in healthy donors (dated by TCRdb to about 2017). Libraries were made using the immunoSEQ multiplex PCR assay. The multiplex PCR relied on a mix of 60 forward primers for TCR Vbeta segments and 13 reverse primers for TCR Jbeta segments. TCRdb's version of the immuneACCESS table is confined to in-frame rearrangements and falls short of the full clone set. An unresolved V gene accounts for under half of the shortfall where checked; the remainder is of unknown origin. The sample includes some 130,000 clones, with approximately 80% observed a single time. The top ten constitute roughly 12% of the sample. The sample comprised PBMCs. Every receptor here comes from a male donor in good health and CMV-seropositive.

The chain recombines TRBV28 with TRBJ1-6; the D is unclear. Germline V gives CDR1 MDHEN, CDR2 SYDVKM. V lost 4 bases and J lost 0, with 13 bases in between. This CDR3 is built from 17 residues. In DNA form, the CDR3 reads TGTGCCAGCAGTTCGAGACTGACTAGCTCCTATAATTCACCCCTCCACTTT. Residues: CASSSRLTSSYNSPLHF.

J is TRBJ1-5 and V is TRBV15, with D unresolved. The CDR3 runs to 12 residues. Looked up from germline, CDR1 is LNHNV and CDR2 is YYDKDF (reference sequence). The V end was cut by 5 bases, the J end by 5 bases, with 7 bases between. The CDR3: CATSPVDQPQHF. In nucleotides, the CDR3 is TGTGCCACCAGCCCAGTGGATCAGCCCCAGCATTTT.

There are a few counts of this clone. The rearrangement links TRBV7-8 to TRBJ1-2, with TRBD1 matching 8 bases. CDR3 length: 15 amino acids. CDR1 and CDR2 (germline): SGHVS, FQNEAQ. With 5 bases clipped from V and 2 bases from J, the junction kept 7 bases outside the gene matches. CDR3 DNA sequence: TGTGCCAGCAGCCCACCCAGGGGGCGAAACTATGGCTACACCTTC. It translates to CASSPPRGRNYGYTF.

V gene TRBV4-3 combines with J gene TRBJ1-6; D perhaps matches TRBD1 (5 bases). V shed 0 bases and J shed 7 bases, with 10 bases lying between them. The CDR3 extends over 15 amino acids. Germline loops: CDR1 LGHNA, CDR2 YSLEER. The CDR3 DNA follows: TGCGCCAGCAGCCAAGATAAGGGGTTCAATTCACCCCTCCACTTT. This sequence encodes CASSQDKGFNSPLHF.

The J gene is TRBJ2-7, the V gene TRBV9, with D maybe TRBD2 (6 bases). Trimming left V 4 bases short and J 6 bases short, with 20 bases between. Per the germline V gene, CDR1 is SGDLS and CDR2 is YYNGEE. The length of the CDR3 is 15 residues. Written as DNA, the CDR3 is TGTGCCAGCAGCTCAAATGCTGCGGGGATTGGCGAGCAGTACTTC. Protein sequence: CASSSNAAGIGEQYF.

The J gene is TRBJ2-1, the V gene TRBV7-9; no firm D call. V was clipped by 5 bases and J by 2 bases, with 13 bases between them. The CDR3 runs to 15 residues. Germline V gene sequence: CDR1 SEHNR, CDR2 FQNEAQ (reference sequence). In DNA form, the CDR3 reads TGTGCCAGCAGCCCCTCGAGAGCACCCTACAATGAGCAGTTCTTC. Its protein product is CASSPSRAPYNEQFF.

CDR3 in amino acids: CASSFMAAEAYEQYF. DNA for the CDR3: TGTGCCAGCAGCTTTATGGCGGCGGAAGCCTACGAGCAGTACTTC. This sequence joins TRBV7-6 and TRBJ2-7; the D is unclear. V dropped 3 bases and J dropped 2 bases, with 14 bases sitting between them. Germline lookup yields CDR1 SGHVS and CDR2 FNYEAQ. This CDR3 has 15 amino acids.

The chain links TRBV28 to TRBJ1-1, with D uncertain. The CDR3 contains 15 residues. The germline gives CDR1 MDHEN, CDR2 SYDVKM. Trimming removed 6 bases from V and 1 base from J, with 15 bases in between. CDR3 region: CASRPPGFGNTEAFF. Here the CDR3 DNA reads TGTGCCAGCAGGCCGCCGGGGTTTGGGAACACTGAAGCTTTCTTT.

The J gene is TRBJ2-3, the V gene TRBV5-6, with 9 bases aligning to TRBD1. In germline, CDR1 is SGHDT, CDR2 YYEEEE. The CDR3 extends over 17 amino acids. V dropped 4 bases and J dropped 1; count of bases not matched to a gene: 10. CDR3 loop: CASSALQGARGTDTQYF. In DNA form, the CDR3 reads TGTGCCAGCAGCGCCCTACAGGGGGCGCGGGGCACAGATACGCAGTATTTT.

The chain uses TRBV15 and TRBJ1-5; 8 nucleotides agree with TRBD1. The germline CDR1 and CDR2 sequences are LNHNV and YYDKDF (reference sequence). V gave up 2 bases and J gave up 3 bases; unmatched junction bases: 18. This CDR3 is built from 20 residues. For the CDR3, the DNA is TGTGCCACCAGCAGACGACACCGGAGGCAGGGGGCTAAAGACAATCAGCCCCAGCATTTT. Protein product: CATSRRHRRQGAKDNQPQHF.

The DNA of the CDR3 is TGTGCCAGCAGTTTTTTCACATACGAGCAGTACTTC. Translation gives CASSFFTYEQYF. The J gene is TRBJ2-7, the V gene TRBV28; D gene ambiguous. Trimming took 3 bases from V and 4 from J, leaving 7 bases between them. CDR3 length: 12 residues. Germline assignment: CDR1 MDHEN and CDR2 SYDVKM.

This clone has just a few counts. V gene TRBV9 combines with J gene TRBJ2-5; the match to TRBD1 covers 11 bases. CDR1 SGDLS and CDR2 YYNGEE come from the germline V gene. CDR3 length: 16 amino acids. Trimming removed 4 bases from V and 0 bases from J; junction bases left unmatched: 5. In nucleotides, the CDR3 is TGTGCCAGCAGCCGGACAGGGGGCGCGGACCAAGAGACCCAGTACTTC. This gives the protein CASSRTGGADQETQYF.

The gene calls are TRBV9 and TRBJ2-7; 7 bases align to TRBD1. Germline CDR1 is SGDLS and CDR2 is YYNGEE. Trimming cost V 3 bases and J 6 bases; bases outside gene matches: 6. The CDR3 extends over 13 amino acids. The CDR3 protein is CASSGDSWAEQYF. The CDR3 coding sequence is TGTGCCAGCAGCGGGGACAGCTGGGCCGAGCAGTACTTC.

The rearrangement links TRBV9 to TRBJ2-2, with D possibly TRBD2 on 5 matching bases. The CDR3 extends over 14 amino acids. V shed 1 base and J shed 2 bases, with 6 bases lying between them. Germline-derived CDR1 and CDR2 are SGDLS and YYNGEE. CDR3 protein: CASSVSGNTGELFF. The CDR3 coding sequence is TGTGCCAGCAGCGTAAGCGGAAACACCGGGGAGCTGTTTTTT.

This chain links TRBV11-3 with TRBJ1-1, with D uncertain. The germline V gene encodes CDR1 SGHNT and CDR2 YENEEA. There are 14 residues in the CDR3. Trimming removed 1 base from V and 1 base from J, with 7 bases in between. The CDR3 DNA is TGTGCCAGCAGCTTAGCAGGATCGAACACTGAAGCTTTCTTT. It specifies CASSLAGSNTEAFF.

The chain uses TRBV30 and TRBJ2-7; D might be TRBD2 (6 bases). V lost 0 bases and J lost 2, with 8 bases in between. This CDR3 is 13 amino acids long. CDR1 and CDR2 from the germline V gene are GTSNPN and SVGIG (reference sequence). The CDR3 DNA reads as TGTGCCTGGAGTGTAGGGGAGGCCTACGAGCAGTACTTC. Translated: CAWSVGEAYEQYF. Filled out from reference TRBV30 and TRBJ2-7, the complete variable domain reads SQTIHQWPATLVQPVGSPLSLECTVEGTSNPNLYWYRQAAGRGLQLLFYSVGIGQISSEVPQNLSASRPQDRQFILSSKKLLLSDSGFYLCAWSVGEAYEQYFGPGTRLTVT.

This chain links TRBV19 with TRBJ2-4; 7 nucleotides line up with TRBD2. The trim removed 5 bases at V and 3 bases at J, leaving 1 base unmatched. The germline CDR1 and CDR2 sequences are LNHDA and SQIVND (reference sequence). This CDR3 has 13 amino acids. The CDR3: CASSPGGKNIQYF. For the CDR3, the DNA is TGTGCCAGTAGTCCGGGGGGCAAAAACATTCAGTACTTC.

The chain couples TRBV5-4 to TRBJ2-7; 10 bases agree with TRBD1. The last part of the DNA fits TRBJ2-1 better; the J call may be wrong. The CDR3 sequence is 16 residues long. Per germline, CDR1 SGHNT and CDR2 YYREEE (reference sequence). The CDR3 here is CASSWVDRGLDNEQFF. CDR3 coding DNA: TGTGCCAGCAGCTGGGTAGACAGGGGGCTGGACAATGAGCAGTTCTTC.

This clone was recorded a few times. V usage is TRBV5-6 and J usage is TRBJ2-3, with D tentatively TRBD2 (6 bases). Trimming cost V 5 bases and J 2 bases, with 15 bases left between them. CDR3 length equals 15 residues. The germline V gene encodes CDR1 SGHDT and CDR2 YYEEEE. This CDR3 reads CASSPVAESTDTQYF. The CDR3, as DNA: TGTGCCAGCAGTCCTGTAGCGGAGTCCACAGATACGCAGTATTTT.

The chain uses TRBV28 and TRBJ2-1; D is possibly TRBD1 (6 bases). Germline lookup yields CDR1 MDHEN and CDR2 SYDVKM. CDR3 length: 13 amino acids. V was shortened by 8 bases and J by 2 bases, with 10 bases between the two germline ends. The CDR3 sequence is CASWGHPYNEQFF. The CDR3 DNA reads TGTGCCAGCTGGGGACACCCCTACAATGAGCAGTTCTTC.

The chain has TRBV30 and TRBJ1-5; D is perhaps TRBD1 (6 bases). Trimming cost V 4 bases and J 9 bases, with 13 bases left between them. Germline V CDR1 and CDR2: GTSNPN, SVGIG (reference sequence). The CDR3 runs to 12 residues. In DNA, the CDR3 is TGTGCCTGGACCGGAACAGGGCCGCCCCAGCATTTT. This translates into CAWTGTGPPQHF.

CDR3 sequence reads: CASSLEQPGTGELFF. The CDR3 DNA is TGCGCCAGCAGCTTGGAACAGCCGGGGACCGGGGAGCTGTTTTTT. The rearrangement joins TRBV5-1 to TRBJ2-2; weak D call: TRBD2 (5 bases). This CDR3 region has 15 residues. V was clipped by 0 bases and J by 5 bases, with 11 bases between them. Germline values: CDR1 SGHRS, CDR2 YFSETQ.

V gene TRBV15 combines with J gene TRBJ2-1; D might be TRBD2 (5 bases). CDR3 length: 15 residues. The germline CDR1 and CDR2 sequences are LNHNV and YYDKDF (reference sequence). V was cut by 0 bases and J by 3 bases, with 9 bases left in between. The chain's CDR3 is CATSRDLGSYNEQFF. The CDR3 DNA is TGTGCCACCAGCAGAGATCTGGGGAGCTACAATGAGCAGTTCTTC. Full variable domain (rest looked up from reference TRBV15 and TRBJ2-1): DAMVIQNPRYQVTQFGKPVTLSCSQTLNHNVMYWYQQKSSQAPKLLFHYYDKDFNNEADTPDNFQSRRPNTSFCFLDIRSPGLGDTAMYLCATSRDLGSYNEQFFGPGTRLTVL.

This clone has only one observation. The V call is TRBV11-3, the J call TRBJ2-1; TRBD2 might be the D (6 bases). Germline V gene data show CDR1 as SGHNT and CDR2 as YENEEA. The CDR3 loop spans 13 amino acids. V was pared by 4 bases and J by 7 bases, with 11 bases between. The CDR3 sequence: CASSWGDGNEQFF. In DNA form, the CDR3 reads TGTGCCAGCAGCTGGGGGGACGGGAATGAGCAGTTCTTC.

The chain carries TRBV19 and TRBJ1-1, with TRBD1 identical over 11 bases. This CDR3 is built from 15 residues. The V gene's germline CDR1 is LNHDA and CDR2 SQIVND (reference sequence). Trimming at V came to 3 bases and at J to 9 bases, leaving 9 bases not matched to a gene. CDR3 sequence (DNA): TGTGCCAGTAGTATCCCTCCGGGACAGGGGGGGAAAGCTTTCTTT. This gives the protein CASSIPPGQGGKAFF.

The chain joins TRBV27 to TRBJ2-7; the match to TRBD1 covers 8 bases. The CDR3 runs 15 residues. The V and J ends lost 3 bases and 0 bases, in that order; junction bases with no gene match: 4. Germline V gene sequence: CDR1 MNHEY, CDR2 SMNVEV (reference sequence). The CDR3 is CASSFTGGSSYEQYF. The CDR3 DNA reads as TGTGCCAGCAGTTTTACAGGGGGAAGCTCCTACGAGCAGTACTTC.

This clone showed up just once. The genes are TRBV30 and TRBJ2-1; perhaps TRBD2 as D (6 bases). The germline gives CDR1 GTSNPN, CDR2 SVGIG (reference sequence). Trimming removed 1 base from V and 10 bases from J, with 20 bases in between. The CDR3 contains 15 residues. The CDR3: CAWSDPVGGSWEQFF. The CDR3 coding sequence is TGTGCCTGGAGTGACCCGGTCGGGGGTTCATGGGAGCAGTTCTTC.

The CDR3 here is CASSSTSGSDEQFF. CDR3 DNA sequence: TGTGCCAGCAGTTCCACTAGCGGGAGTGATGAGCAGTTCTTC. This rearrangement joins TRBV28 to TRBJ2-1; TRBD2 matches 11 bases. There are 14 residues in the CDR3. Trimming took 4 bases from V and 8 from J; bases not matched to a gene: 4. Germline V gives CDR1 MDHEN, CDR2 SYDVKM.